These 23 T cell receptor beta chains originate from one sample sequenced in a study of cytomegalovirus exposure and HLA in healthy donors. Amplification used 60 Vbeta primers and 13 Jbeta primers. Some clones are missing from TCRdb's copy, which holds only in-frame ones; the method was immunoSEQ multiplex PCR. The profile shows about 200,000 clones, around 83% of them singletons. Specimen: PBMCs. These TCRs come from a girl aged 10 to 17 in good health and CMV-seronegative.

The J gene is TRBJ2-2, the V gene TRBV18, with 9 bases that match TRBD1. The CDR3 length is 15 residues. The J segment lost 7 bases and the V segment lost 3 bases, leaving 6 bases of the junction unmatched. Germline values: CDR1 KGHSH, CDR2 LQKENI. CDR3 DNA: TGTGCCAGCTCACCTACGACAGGGGGAGTCGGGGAGCTGTTTTTT. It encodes CASSPTTGGVGELFF.

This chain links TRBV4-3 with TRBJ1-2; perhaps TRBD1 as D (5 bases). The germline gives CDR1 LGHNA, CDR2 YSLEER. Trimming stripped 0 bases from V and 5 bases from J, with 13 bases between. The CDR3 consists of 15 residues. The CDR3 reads CASSQDGGGWYGYTF. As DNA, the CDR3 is TGCGCCAGCAGCCAAGATGGGGGGGGTTGGTATGGCTACACCTTC.

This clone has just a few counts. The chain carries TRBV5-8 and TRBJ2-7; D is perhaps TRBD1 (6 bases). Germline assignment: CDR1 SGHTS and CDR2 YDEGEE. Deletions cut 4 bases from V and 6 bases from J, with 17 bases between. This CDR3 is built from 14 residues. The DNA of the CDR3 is TGTGCCAGCAGCCAGGGGACCTGGACGGGCGAGCAGTACTTC. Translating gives CASSQGTWTGEQYF.

CDR3 amino acids: CASSPPGLAGSGEQYF. The CDR3, as DNA: TGTGCCAGCTCACCACCGGGACTAGCGGGATCGGGCGAGCAGTACTTC. The chain uses TRBV18 and TRBJ2-7; 13 nucleotides align to TRBD2. Trimming removed 0 bases from V and 6 bases from J; junction bases left unmatched: 5. The length of the CDR3 is 16 residues. The germline gives CDR1 KGHSH, CDR2 LQKENI.

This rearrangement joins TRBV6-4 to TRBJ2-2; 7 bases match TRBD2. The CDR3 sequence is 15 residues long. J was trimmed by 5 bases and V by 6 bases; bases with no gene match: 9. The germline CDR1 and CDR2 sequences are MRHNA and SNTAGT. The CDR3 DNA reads TGTGCCAGCAGCGAACTGGGAGGGAGAACCGGGGAGCTGTTTTTT. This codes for CASSELGGRTGELFF.

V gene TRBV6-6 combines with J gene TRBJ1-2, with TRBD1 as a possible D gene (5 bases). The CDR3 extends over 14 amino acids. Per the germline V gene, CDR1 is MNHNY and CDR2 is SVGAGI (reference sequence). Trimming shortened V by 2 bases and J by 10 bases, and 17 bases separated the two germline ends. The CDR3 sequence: CASSYIPLPGIYTF. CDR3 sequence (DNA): TGTGCCAGCAGTTACATCCCACTCCCAGGGATCTACACCTTC.

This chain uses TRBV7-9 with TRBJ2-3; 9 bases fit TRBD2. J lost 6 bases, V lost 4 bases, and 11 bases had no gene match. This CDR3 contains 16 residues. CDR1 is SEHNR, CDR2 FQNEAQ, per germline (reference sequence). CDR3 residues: CASSSGPSGDGDTQYF. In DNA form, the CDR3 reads TGTGCCAGCAGCTCGGGGCCTAGCGGGGATGGGGATACGCAGTATTTT.

The chain's CDR3 is CASTGQGNTEAFF. As DNA, the CDR3 is TGTGCCAGCACGGGACAGGGGAACACTGAAGCTTTCTTT. The chain recombines TRBV6-5 with TRBJ1-1; TRBD1 matches at 9 bases. Germline assignment: CDR1 MNHEY and CDR2 SVGAGI. This CDR3 spans 13 amino acids. J was trimmed by 1 base and V by 7 bases; bases with no gene match: 1.

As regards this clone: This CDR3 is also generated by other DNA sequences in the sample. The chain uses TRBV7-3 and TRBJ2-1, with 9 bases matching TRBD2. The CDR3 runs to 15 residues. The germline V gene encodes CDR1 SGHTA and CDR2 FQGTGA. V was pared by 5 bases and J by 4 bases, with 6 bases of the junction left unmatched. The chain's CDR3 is CASSPGLAGYNEQFF. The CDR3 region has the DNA TGTGCCAGCAGCCCGGGACTAGCTGGGTACAATGAGCAGTTCTTC.

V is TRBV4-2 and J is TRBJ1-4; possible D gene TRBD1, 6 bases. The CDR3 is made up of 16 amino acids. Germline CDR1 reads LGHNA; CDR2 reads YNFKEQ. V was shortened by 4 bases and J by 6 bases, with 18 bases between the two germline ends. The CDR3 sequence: CASSPPQGQVYEKLFF. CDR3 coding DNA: TGTGCCAGCAGCCCCCCCCAGGGGCAGGTTTATGAAAAACTGTTTTTT.

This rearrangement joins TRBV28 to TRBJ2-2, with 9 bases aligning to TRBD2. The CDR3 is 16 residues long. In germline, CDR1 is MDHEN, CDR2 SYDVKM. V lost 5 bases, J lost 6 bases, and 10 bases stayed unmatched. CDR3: CASSPREGFGAGELFF. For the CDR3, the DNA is TGTGCCAGCAGTCCGCGGGAGGGGTTCGGGGCCGGGGAGCTGTTTTTT.

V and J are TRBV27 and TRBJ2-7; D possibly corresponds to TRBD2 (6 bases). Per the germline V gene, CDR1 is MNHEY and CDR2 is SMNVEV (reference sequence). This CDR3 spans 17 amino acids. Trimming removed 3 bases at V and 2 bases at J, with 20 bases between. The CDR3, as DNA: TGTGCCAGCAGTTTGGGATCGTTTAATAGCGGTACCTACGAGCAGTACTTC. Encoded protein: CASSLGSFNSGTYEQYF.

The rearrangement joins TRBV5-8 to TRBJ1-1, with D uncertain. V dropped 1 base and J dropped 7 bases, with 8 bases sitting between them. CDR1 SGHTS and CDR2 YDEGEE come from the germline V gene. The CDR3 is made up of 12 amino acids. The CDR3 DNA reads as TGTGCCAGCAGCTTGTCCGGAGTTGAAGCTTTCTTT. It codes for CASSLSGVEAFF.

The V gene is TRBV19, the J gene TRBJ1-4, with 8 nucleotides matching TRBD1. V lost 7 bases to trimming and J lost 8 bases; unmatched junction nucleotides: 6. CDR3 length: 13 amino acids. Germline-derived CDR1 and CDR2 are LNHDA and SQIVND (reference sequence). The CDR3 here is CASKNRGVEKLFF. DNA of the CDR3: TGTGCCAGTAAGAACAGGGGGGTAGAAAAACTGTTTTTT.

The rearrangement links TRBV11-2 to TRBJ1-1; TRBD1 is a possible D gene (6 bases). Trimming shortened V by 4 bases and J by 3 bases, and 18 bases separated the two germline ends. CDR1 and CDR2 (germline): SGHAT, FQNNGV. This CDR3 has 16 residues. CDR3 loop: CASSSTSRGRDTEAFF. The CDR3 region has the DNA TGTGCCAGCAGCTCCACGTCTAGGGGGAGGGACACTGAAGCTTTCTTT.

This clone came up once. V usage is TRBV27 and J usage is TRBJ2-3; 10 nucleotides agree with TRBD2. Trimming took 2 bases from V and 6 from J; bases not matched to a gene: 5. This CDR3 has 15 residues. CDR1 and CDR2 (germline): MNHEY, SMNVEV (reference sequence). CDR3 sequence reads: CASSLSGGAWDTQYF. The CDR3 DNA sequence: TGTGCCAGCAGTTTAAGCGGGGGGGCCTGGGATACGCAGTATTTT.

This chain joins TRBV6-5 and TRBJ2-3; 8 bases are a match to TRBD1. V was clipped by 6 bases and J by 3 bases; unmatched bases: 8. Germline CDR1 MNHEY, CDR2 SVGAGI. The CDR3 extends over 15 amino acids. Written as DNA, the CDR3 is TGTGCCAGCAGCATACAGGGGGTCGCAACAGATACGCAGTATTTT. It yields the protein CASSIQGVATDTQYF.

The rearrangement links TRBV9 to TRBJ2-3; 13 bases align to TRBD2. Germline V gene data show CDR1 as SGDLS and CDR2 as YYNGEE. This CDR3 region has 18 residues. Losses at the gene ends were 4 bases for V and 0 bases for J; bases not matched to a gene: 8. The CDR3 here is CASSTGTSGAFSTDTQYF. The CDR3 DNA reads TGTGCCAGCAGCACCGGGACTAGCGGGGCTTTTAGCACAGATACGCAGTATTTT.

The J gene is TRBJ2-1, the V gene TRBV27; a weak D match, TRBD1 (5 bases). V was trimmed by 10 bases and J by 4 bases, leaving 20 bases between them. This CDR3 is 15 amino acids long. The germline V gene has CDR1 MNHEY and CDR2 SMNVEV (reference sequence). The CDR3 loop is CATQTGMDPYNEQFF. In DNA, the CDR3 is TGTGCCACCCAAACAGGTATGGACCCTTACAATGAGCAGTTCTTC.

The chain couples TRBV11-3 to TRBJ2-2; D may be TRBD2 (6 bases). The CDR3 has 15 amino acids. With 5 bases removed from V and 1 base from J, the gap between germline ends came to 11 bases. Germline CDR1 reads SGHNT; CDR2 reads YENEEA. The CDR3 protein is CASSPGAGNTGELFF. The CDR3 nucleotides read TGTGCCAGCAGCCCTGGAGCGGGGAACACCGGGGAGCTGTTTTTT.

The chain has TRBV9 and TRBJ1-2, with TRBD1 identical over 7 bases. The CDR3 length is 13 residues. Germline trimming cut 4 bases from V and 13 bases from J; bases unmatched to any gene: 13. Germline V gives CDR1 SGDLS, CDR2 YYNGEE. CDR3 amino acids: CASSSGQTLRLTF. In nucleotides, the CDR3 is TGTGCCAGCAGCTCGGGACAGACGTTGAGACTCACCTTC.

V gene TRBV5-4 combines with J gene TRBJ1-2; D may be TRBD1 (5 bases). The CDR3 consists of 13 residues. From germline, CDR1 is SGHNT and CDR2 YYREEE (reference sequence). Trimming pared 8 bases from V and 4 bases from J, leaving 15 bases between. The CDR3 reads CASSLTVGYGYTF. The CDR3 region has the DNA TGTGCCAGTTCCCTGACAGTCGGCTATGGCTACACCTTC.

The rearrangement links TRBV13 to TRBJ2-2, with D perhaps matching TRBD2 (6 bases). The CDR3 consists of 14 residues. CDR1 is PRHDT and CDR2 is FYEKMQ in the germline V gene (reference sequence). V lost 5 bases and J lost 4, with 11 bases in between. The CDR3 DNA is TGTGCCAGCAGCCGCTCGGGGGTCACCGGGGAGCTGTTTTTT. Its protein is CASSRSGVTGELFF.